This T cell receptor (beta chain) was documented in a study of CD8+ T cells in alopecia areata. Study-wide context: Treatment comprised oral tofacitinib, 5 to 10 mg twice daily, in treated patients.

Extraction and reverse transcription of RNA yielded cDNA as the sequencing template. The assay was immunoSEQ multiplex PCR, and TCRdb's table has in-frame clones only and misses some. Altogether 3,500 to 5,500 clones are present, 69% being singletons, with the ten largest covering roughly 7.4%. Treatment described: oral pan-JAK inhibitor, 5-10 mg twice daily. Both peripheral blood and punch biopsies of lesional scalp skin were obtained from patients who had alopecia areata. Comment on this clone: No antigen is known for it.

Study-wide findings and caveats: On tofacitinib, scalp clonality and expanded CD8+ clones among top 100 fell significantly.

Deletions cut 3 bases from V and 5 bases from J, with 19 bases between. CDR1 and CDR2 (germline): SGHAT, FQNNGV. This CDR3 has 16 amino acids. The TCR sequence derives from a human donor with alopecia areata. The chain recombines TRBV11-2 with TRBJ2-5, with D perhaps matching TRBD2 (5 bases). Sequencing used skin, obtained at week 24, from a patient treated with tofacitinib. CDR3 loop: CASSLYPAAGGETQYF. Here the CDR3 DNA reads TGTGCCAGCAGCTTGTATCCTGCGGCAGGCGGGGAGACCCAGTACTTC. Complete variable domain (other parts from reference TRBV11-2 and TRBJ2-5): EAGVAQSPRYKIIEKRQSVAFWCNPISGHATLYWYQQILGQGPKLLIQFQNNGVVDDSQLPKDRFSAERLKGVDSTLKIQPAKLEDSAVYLCASSLYPAAGGETQYFGPGTRLLVL.